The clone carrying this TCR beta chain was found once. Its antigen is unknown. Sequencing was performed with immunoSEQ multiplex PCR; in TCRdb, only in-frame clones are kept and a portion is missing. Here the sample spans 300,000 to 350,000 clones, roughly 90% being singletons. The data are from a study of Ad26.COV2.S vaccination and SARS-CoV-2 variants. Study-wide findings and caveats: Marked by substantial breadth, spike-specific CD8+ and CD4+ T cell responses were reportedly seen after vaccination. Analyses of TCR breadth and depth may have underestimated total T cell responses.

The CDR3 sequence is 15 residues long. In germline, CDR1 is MRHNA, CDR2 SNTAGT. The V gene end was trimmed by 4 bases and the J gene end by 6 bases; junction bases not matched to a gene: 1. Treatment given: some 19 received Ad26.COV2.S at low or high dose, single or two shots; 5 received placebo; per-sample allocation not given. The samples date from day 63 after the first vaccine or placebo injection. The gene calls are TRBV6-4 and TRBJ2-1, with 15 nucleotides matching TRBD2. The sequencing here drew on peripheral blood, taken in a trial of Ad26.COV2.S vaccine versus placebo. The origin of this receptor is a person between 18 and 59 years old who received the Ad26.COV2.S COVID-19 vaccine or a placebo. The CDR3 protein is CASSGTSGGANEQFF. CDR3 bases: TGTGCCAGCAGTGGGACTAGCGGGGGGGCCAATGAGCAGTTCTTC.